This T cell receptor (beta chain) emerged from a study of blood T cell repertoires in COVID-19. Study context: Whether acute or convalescent, the COVID-19 samples came from the United States, Italy and Spain. Nucleic acid was either cDNA or gDNA, and it came from T cells, B-cell-depleted T cells, or PBMCs.

In germline, CDR1 is SGHRS, CDR2 YFSETQ. The CDR3 has 17 amino acids. Trimming took 0 bases from V and 3 from J; bases not matched to a gene: 7. Assay used: immunoSEQ multiplex PCR; TCRdb lists only in-frame clones, some missing. The data show about 97,000 clones, with 75% to 90% seen just once and 3.5% to 5% held by the top ten. This chain connects TRBV5-1 to TRBJ2-3; TRBD2 agrees at 10 bases. Sample: peripheral blood. The sequence was collected from a human donor in a cohort sampled during active COVID-19. The CDR3 loop is CASSLGPSGGATDTQYF. CDR3 nucleotide sequence: TGCGCCAGCAGCTTGGGCCCTAGCGGGGGCGCGACAGATACGCAGTATTTT.